The next 18 T cell receptor beta chains were all read from a single sample in a study of cytomegalovirus exposure and HLA in healthy donors. Amplification used 60 Vbeta primers and 13 Jbeta primers. Generated by immunoSEQ multiplex PCR, the TCRdb table keeps only in-frame clones and is missing some. Here the sample spans around 75,000 clones, around 82% being singletons. Sequenced material: PBMCs. The receptors shown here come from a man aged 40-50 years in good health and CMV-seronegative.

The count of this clone is one. V and J are TRBV27 and TRBJ1-4; D is ambiguous. CDR1 MNHEY and CDR2 SMNVEV come from the germline V gene (reference sequence). V was pared by 4 bases and J by 0 bases, with 12 bases between. This CDR3 is built from 16 residues. The CDR3 DNA sequence: TGTGCCAGCAGTTACCGCAGAAGTGCAACTAATGAAAAACTGTTTTTT. This gives the protein CASSYRRSATNEKLFF.

The rearrangement joins TRBV9 to TRBJ1-1, with 10 bases fitting TRBD1. There are 17 residues in the CDR3. V gave up 0 bases and J gave up 6 bases; unmatched junction bases: 11. CDR1 SGDLS and CDR2 YYNGEE come from the germline V gene. The CDR3 DNA follows: TGTGCCAGCAGCGTAGCGGGCCAGGGACAGGGGTTCTCTGAAGCTTTCTTT. This sequence encodes CASSVAGQGQGFSEAFF.

V is TRBV7-6 and J is TRBJ2-1; 7 bases fit TRBD2. V lost 1 base, J lost 7 bases, and 7 bases stayed unmatched. The CDR3 has 15 amino acids. Germline V CDR1 and CDR2: SGHVS, FNYEAQ. Here the CDR3 DNA reads TGTGCCAGCAGCTTAGAAATATGGGGGGGAAATGAGCAGTTCTTC. Its translation is CASSLEIWGGNEQFF.

The V call is TRBV11-3, the J call TRBJ2-7, with 12 bases lining up with TRBD1. The CDR3 loop spans 16 amino acids. Germline V lookup: CDR1 SGHNT, CDR2 YENEEA. V was clipped by 1 base and J by 5 bases; unmatched bases: 6. The CDR3 reads CASSLGTGQGAHEQYF. CDR3 in DNA: TGTGCCAGCAGCTTAGGGACGGGACAGGGGGCTCACGAGCAGTACTTC.

The chain couples TRBV7-3 to TRBJ1-2, with D unclear. This CDR3 spans 13 amino acids. CDR1 and CDR2 from the germline V gene are SGHTA and FQGTGA. Trimming took 2 bases from V and 4 from J, leaving 8 bases between them. This chain's CDR3 is CASSLGESYGYTF. The CDR3 nucleotides read TGTGCCAGCAGCTTAGGAGAATCCTATGGCTACACCTTC.

This chain joins TRBV30 and TRBJ2-6; 10 nucleotides line up with TRBD1. The CDR3 is made up of 21 amino acids. The germline V gene encodes CDR1 GTSNPN and CDR2 SVGIG (reference sequence). Trimming at V came to 4 bases and at J to 0 bases, leaving 18 bases not matched to a gene. CDR3 amino acids: CAWNRRDRGHVTLSGANVLTF. In DNA, the CDR3 is TGTGCCTGGAATAGGAGGGACAGGGGACACGTTACGCTCTCTGGGGCCAACGTCCTGACTTTC.

The rearrangement links TRBV7-2 to TRBJ2-4, with D maybe TRBD1 (6 bases). Trimming took off 4 bases at V and 8 bases at J, with 18 bases between the two ends. The CDR3 is 15 amino acids. Per the germline V gene, CDR1 is SGHTA and CDR2 is FQGNSA. The chain's CDR3 is CASSSTLNRAHIQYF. In DNA form, the CDR3 reads TGTGCCAGCAGCTCTACCCTTAACAGGGCCCACATTCAGTACTTC.

This clone was detected once. This sequence joins TRBV5-8 and TRBJ1-2; D unresolved. The CDR3 runs 14 residues. CDR1 is SGHTS, CDR2 YDEGEE, per germline. Deletions cut 1 base from V and 3 bases from J, with 10 bases between. The CDR3 DNA follows: TGTGCCAGCAGCTTGCGGGGAAGGTACTATGGCTACACCTTC. This encodes CASSLRGRYYGYTF. The entire variable domain, with the rest obtained from reference TRBV5-8 and TRBJ1-2, is as follows: EAGVTQSPTHLIKTRGQQATLRCSPISGHTSVYWYQQALGLGLQFLLWYDEGEERNRGNFPPRFSGRQFPNYSSELNVNALELEDSALYLCASSLRGRYYGYTFGSGTRLTVV.

The V gene is TRBV7-9, the J gene TRBJ2-2; D remains ambiguous. This CDR3 comprises 15 residues. The ends were cut back, 5 bases at V and 1 base at J, with 11 bases in the middle. Per the germline V gene, CDR1 is SEHNR and CDR2 is FQNEAQ (reference sequence). CDR3 amino acids: CASSRLGGNTGELFF. The DNA for the CDR3 is TGTGCCAGCAGCCGCTTAGGCGGGAACACCGGGGAGCTGTTTTTT.

The V and J genes are TRBV30 and TRBJ2-3, with D tentatively TRBD2 (5 bases). Per the germline V gene, CDR1 is GTSNPN and CDR2 is SVGIG (reference sequence). The CDR3 is 14 amino acids. The V gene lost 3 bases and the J gene lost 1 base, with 11 bases spanning the gap. The CDR3 nucleotides read TGTGCCTGGAGGGGAAACGGGGGCACAGATACGCAGTATTTT. It yields the protein CAWRGNGGTDTQYF.

This chain connects TRBV7-9 to TRBJ1-1; unclear D gene. There are 15 residues in the CDR3. Trimming left V 7 bases short and J 0 bases short, with 15 bases between. Germline V gives CDR1 SEHNR, CDR2 FQNEAQ (reference sequence). As DNA, the CDR3 is TGTGCCAGCACCCTCGGGAACGGATTGAACACTGAAGCTTTCTTT. Residues: CASTLGNGLNTEAFF.

The chain combines TRBV11-2 with TRBJ2-1, with 11 bases that match TRBD2. Germline V CDR1 and CDR2: SGHAT, FQNNGV. The CDR3 length is 16 residues. The V segment lost 4 bases and the J segment 7 bases; nucleotides outside the gene matches: 9. The CDR3 protein is CASSSYLSGGANEQFF. The CDR3 DNA follows: TGTGCCAGCAGCTCTTACCTTAGCGGGGGGGCAAATGAGCAGTTCTTC. Full variable domain (missing parts from reference TRBV11-2 and TRBJ2-1): EAGVAQSPRYKIIEKRQSVAFWCNPISGHATLYWYQQILGQGPKLLIQFQNNGVVDDSQLPKDRFSAERLKGVDSTLKIQPAKLEDSAVYLCASSSYLSGGANEQFFGPGTRLTVL.

This chain links TRBV6-1 with TRBJ2-5, with D uncertain. CDR1 and CDR2 from the germline V gene are MNHNS and SASEGT. The CDR3 covers 13 residues. V was trimmed by 8 bases and J by 5 bases, leaving 15 bases between them. CDR3 sequence: CASAIKPEETQYF. The CDR3 DNA follows: TGTGCCAGCGCAATAAAGCCTGAGGAGACCCAGTACTTC.

The genes are TRBV13 and TRBJ2-7; 8 nucleotides line up with TRBD1. Per germline, CDR1 PRHDT and CDR2 FYEKMQ (reference sequence). Trimming took 4 bases from V and 9 from J; bases not matched to a gene: 14. The CDR3 consists of 15 residues. The CDR3 DNA reads TGTGCCAGCAGCTCGACCGGAGGGACAGGCCGGAGGCAGTACTTC. Its protein is CASSSTGGTGRRQYF.

The genes are TRBV6-4 and TRBJ1-5; a possible D gene is TRBD1 (5 bases). Germline V gene sequence: CDR1 MRHNA, CDR2 SNTAGT. This CDR3 region has 15 residues. Deletions cut 6 bases from V and 0 bases from J, with 12 bases between. CDR3 residues: CASSTGPYSNQPQHF. The CDR3 region has the DNA TGTGCCAGCAGCACAGGCCCTTATAGCAATCAGCCCCAGCATTTT.

In DNA, the CDR3 is TGTGCCAGCAGCGTAGGTCAGGGGACCAGCACCTACGAGCAGTACTTC. Its translation: CASSVGQGTSTYEQYF. This chain joins TRBV9 and TRBJ2-5, with D possibly matching TRBD1 (6 bases). The DNA matches TRBJ2-7 better at its end, which makes the J call doubtful. Germline assignment: CDR1 SGDLS and CDR2 YYNGEE. The CDR3 spans 16 residues.

The chain is built from TRBV10-3 and TRBJ1-2; D is unclear. The V end lost 4 bases, the J end lost 4 bases, and 16 bases lay between the germline ends. Germline V gives CDR1 ENHRY, CDR2 SYGVKD. The CDR3 totals 15 residues. The CDR3 is CAISGRFENLYGYTF. In DNA form, the CDR3 reads TGTGCCATCAGTGGTCGTTTTGAGAACCTCTATGGCTACACCTTC.

The rearrangement uses TRBV2 and TRBJ1-3; D is perhaps TRBD1 (5 bases). Germline lookup yields CDR1 SNHLY and CDR2 FYNNEI. V lost 9 bases, J lost 0 bases, and 9 bases lay in between. The CDR3 has 13 amino acids. DNA of the CDR3: TGTGCCAGTCTCAGGGACTCTGGAAACACCATATATTTT. This codes for CASLRDSGNTIYF.